This T cell receptor (beta chain) was found in a study of shared clonotypes between healthy human individuals (dated by TCRdb to 2019 to 2021). Some background on the complete study: A couple of women and three men aged 18 to 49 years were included in the cohort. Per donor, leukapheresis produced somewhere between about 0.8 and 9 billion PBMCs. To increase sequencing depth and limit assay-specific biases, TCR repertoire library preparation and sequencing were carried out by different laboratories using diverse techniques. Per donor, three plates each were used for CD4 naive and CD4 memory, two for CD8 naive, and one for CD8 memory. The study deeply sequenced blood TCR repertoires of five healthy adults to estimate repertoire size and the extent of clonotype sharing between individuals.

Study-wide conclusions, independent of this receptor: Sharing across a few donors was observed for roughly 5.4% of naive CD4, 3% to 3.5% of naive CD8, 2% to 2.5% of memory CD4, and 0.4% of memory CD8 clonotypes. Larger estimated clonotype richness was generally found for naive subsets than for memory subsets. Even with the large sequencing depth, rarefaction of the sorted-subset datasets indicated that sequencing was incomplete. Clonotypes shared by all four sorted-subset donors showed higher generation probabilities than non-shared clonotypes. Because the study included a small number of donors, the genetic and exposure-history diversity represented was limited. Only blood was sampled, and tissue TCR repertoires likely differ from those in blood. Pairwise subsampling indicated that sequencing depth was expected to affect the degree of clonotype sharing among donors.

As for this clone: There is no known antigen for this receptor. No qualities accompany the bases; no much larger clone lies one base away.

The donors were healthy, HIV-negative adults with no recently reported acute infections or vaccinations. Every donor was a Caucasian adult residing in Nashville, Tennessee, USA. CD4+ T cells were enriched by magnetic negative selection; naive cells were then positively selected on CD45RA, and the negative fraction formed the memory subset. Blood was collected by leukapheresis, and PBMCs were isolated by Ficoll-Histopaque density gradient centrifugation and then cryopreserved in liquid nitrogen vapor phase. Purity and quantity of every magnetically sorted T cell population were checked by analytical flow cytometry. Genomic DNA was isolated from each sorted fraction and quantified by UV absorbance on a Nanodrop 2000c. Relative to germline, V is 2 bases shorter and J is 4 bases shorter, with 15 bases between their ends. The germline V gene supplies CDR1 SGHVS and CDR2 FQNEAQ. There are 15 amino acids in the CDR3, from cysteine to phenylalanine inclusive. The sequence is cut down to CDR3 DNA, 45 bases in frame from base 1.

Using the deep immunoSEQ assay, TCR CDR3 regions were amplified from genomic DNA by multiplex PCR. Extracted genomic DNA from each cell subset was spread evenly across all wells of several immunoSEQ 96-well plates, with each plate serving as a replicate. For sorted subsets, each replicate PCR was loaded with about 200 ng genomic DNA, equivalent to approximately 27,000 T cell genomes. The purified libraries were quantified using a Qubit 3.0 fluorometer, sized with a Bioanalyzer 2100, and then quantified again using the KAPA Library Quantification kit. Each immunoSEQ 96-well plate was sequenced on its own single-read 150-cycle Illumina NextSeq 550 flow cell. The paper's data handling went like this. Because the immunoSEQ output held only junctional sequences and lacked quality scores, the filtering could not match the filtering applied to full-length reads. To assign V/J genes and CDR3, sequences were annotated against IMGT germline references using PyIR, a Python wrapper for IgBLAST v1.9. Reads with weak V/J assignments (E-value above 1e-6), missing CDR3, stop codons, out-of-frame junctions, or ambiguous translated residues were removed. V3J clonotypes were defined as sequences sharing the same inferred V gene, J gene, and CDR3 amino acid sequence. Percentage overlap between repertoires was computed as shared unique clonotypes divided by the size of the smaller repertoire. Richness of each repertoire was evaluated using RTK rarefaction, the Chao1 estimator, and Recon v2.1 estimates of unobserved clonotypes. For all TCRbeta clonotypes obtained by the gDNA method from a handful of donors, generation probabilities were computed with OLGA. The clones in this table, taken by TCRdb from immuneACCESS, are in-frame only. Not every clone is retained; where verified, under half of the shortfall comes from an unresolved V gene, and the cause of the rest is unknown. Clonal size and the V and J genes are those of that table, whereas D and trimming came from the DNA. The sample contains about 2.4 million clones, 93% of them found a single time. The ten largest clones take up 0.36% of the sample.

This TCR derives from a man aged 18 to 29 in good health. Some clones in this sample may be carry-over from other donors' samples. In this chain, TRBV7-8 is recombined with TRBJ2-7; no D gene is confidently identified. What was sequenced was naive CD4+ T cells from PBMCs. Sample cell subset or site, as interpreted from the label and publication: CD45RA+ positively selected. The CDR3 protein is CASSLYRRLSYEQYF. The DNA is TGTGCCAGCAGCTTATATCGACGCTTGTCATACGAGCAGTACTTC. With the rest looked up from the reference TRBV7-8 and TRBJ2-7 genes rather than sequenced, the full variable domain is GAGVSQSPRYKVAKRGQDVALRCDPISGHVSLFWYQQALGQGPEFLTYFQNEAQLDKSGLPSDRFFAERPEGSVSTLKIQRTQQEDSAVYLCASSLYRRLSYEQYFGPGTRLTVT.